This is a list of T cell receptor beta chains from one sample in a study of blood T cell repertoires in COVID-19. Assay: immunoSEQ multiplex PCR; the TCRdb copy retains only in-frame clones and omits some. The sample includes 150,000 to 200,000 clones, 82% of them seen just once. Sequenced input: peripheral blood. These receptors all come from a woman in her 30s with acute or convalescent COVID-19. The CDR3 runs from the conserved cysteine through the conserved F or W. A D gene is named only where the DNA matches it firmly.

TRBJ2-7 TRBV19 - CASTIGTGSYEQYF TGTGCCAGTACCATCGGTACGGGATCCTACGAGCAGTACTTC
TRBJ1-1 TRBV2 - CASRRANTEAFF TGTGCCAGTCGGAGAGCGAACACTGAAGCTTTCTTT
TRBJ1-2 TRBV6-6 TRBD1 CAQGEGAHGYTF TGTGCTCAAGGTGAGGGGGCGCATGGCTACACCTTC
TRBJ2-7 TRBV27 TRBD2 CASSLRASGSYEQYF TGTGCCAGCAGTTTAAGGGCTAGCGGGAGTTACGAGCAGTACTTC
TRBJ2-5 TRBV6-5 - CASRGQFKTGETQYF TGTGCCAGCAGAGGACAGTTCAAAACAGGGGAGACCCAGTACTTC
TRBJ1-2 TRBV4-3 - CASSQDQDSYGYTF TGCGCCAGCAGCCAAGATCAAGACAGTTATGGCTACACCTTC
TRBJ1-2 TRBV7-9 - CASSFFEGIGYTF TGTGCCAGCAGTTTCTTCGAGGGTATAGGCTACACCTTC
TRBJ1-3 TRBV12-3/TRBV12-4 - CASSSRTGNTIYF TGTGCCAGCAGTTCCCGGACAGGAAACACCATATATTTT
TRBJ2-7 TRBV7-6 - CASSLDGSLEVYEQYF TGTGCCAGCAGCTTAGACGGTAGTCTAGAGGTCTACGAGCAGTACTTC
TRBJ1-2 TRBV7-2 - CASSVPGTWGYTF TGTGCCAGCAGCGTACCCGGGACATGGGGCTACACCTTC
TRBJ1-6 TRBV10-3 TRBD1 CAISGQGNSPLHF TGTGCCATCAGCGGACAGGGGAATTCACCCCTCCACTTT
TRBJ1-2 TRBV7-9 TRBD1 CASSPGQGVMDGYTF TGTGCCAGCAGCCCGGGACAGGGAGTTATGGATGGCTACACCTTC
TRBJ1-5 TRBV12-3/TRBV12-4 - CASTLGGKRPQHF TGTGCCAGCACCCTCGGGGGAAAGAGGCCCCAGCATTTT
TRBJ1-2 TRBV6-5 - CASSYSQGYYGYTF TGTGCCAGCAGTTACTCCCAGGGGTACTATGGCTACACCTTC